This T cell receptor beta chain originates from a study of control samples from healthy donors and cancer patients. Profiled with immunoSEQ multiplex PCR; TCRdb holds only in-frame clones, not every one. Altogether 25,000 to 35,000 clones are present, about nine tenths being singletons, with the ten largest covering approximately 12%. The count of this clone is one. V was clipped by 6 bases and J by 1 base, with 2 bases between them. CDR3 size: 11 residues. Germline V gene lookup returns CDR1 ENHRY and CDR2 SYGVKD. The sample taken for sequencing was PBMCs. This sequence originates from a middle-aged man with lung cancer. The chain carries TRBV10-3 and TRBJ2-3; D gene uncertain. The CDR3 nucleotides are TGTGCCATCAGGGGCACAGATACGCAGTATTTT. Its protein is CAIRGTDTQYF.